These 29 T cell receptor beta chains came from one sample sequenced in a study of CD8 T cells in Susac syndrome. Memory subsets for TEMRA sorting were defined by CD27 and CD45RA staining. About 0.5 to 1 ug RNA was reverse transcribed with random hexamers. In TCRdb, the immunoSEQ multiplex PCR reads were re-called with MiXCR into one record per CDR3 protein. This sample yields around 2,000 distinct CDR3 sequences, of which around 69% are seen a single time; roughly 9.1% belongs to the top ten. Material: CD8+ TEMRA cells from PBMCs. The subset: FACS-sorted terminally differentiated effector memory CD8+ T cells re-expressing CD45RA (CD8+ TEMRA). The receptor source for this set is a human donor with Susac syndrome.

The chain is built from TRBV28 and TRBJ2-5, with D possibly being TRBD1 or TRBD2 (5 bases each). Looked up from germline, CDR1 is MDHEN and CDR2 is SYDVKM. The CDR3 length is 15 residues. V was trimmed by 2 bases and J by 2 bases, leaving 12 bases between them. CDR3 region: CASSLMGDGQETQYF. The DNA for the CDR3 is TGTGCCAGCAGTTTAATGGGGGATGGTCAAGAGACCCAGTACTTC.

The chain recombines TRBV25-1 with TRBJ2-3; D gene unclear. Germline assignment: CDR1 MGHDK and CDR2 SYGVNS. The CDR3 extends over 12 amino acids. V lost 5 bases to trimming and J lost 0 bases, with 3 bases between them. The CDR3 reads CASSISTDTQYF. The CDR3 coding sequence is TGTGCCAGCAGTATTAGCACAGATACGCAGTATTTT.

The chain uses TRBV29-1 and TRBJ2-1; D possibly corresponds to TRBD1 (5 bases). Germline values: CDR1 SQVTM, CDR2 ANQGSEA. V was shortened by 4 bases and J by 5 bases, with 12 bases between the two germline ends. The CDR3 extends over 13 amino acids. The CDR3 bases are TGCAGCGTTGGAACAGGCCCGGACAATGAGCAGTTCTTC. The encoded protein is CSVGTGPDNEQFF.

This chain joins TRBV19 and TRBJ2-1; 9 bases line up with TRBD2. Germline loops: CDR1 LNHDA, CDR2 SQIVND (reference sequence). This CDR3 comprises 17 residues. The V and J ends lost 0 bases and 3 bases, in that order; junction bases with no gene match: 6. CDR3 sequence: CASSIDYSSGGYNEQFF. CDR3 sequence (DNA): TGTGCCAGTAGTATAGATTATAGTAGCGGGGGCTACAATGAGCAGTTCTTC.

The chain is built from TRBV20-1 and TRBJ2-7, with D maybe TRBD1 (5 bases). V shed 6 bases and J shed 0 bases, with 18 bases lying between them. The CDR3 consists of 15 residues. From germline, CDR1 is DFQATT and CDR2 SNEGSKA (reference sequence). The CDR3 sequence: CSAAPLGRDSYEQYF. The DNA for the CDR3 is TGCAGTGCCGCCCCCCTTGGCAGGGACTCCTACGAGCAGTACTTC.

The CDR3 loop is CASSQDLGDTGELFF. The DNA for the CDR3 is TGCGCCAGCAGCCAAGATCTCGGGGACACCGGGGAGCTGTTTTTT. The chain couples TRBV4-3 to TRBJ2-2, with D possibly TRBD2 on 5 matching bases. Per germline, CDR1 LGHNA and CDR2 YSLEER. There are 15 residues in the CDR3. V was cut by 0 bases and J by 3 bases, with 8 bases left in between.

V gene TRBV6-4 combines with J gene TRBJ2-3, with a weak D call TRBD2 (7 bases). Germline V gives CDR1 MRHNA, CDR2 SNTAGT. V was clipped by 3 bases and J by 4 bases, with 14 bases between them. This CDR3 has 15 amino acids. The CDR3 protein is CASSESLGGPDTQYF. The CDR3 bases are TGTGCCAGCAGTGAATCCTTGGGGGGGCCAGATACGCAGTATTTT.

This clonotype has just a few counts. This chain's CDR3 is CASSIQDNYYDGYTF. CDR3 DNA sequence: TGTGCCAGCAGCATACAGGATAATTACTATGATGGCTACACCTTC. V gene TRBV6-1 combines with J gene TRBJ1-2; possible D gene TRBD1, 5 bases. Trimming left V 6 bases short and J 6 bases short, with 20 bases between. There are 15 residues in the CDR3. Per the germline V gene, CDR1 is MNHNS and CDR2 is SASEGT.

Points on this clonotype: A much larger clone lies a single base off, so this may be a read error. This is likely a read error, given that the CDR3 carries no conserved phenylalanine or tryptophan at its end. CDR3 sequence: CASSQEGGAGETQYL. Here the CDR3 DNA reads TGCGCCAGCAGCCAAGAGGGGGGGGCAGGGGAGACCCAGTACCTC. The genes are TRBV4-3 and TRBJ2-5; perhaps TRBD2 as D (7 bases). The CDR3 sequence is 15 residues long. The V gene's germline CDR1 is LGHNA and CDR2 YSLEER. The V gene lost 0 bases and the J gene lost 5 bases, with 13 bases spanning the gap.

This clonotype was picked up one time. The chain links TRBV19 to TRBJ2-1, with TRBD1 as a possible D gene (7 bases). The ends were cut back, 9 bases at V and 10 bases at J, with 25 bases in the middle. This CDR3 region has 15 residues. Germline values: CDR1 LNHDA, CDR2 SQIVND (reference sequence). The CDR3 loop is CARRTAGGIQYEQFF. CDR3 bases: TGTGCCAGGCGAACCGCAGGGGGGATCCAGTACGAGCAGTTCTTC.

DNA of the CDR3: TGCGCCAGCAGCCAAGATCTGGGGTCCGGAAACACCATATATTTT. It codes for CASSQDLGSGNTIYF. The gene calls are TRBV4-3 and TRBJ1-3; D gene uncertain. Trimming removed 0 bases at V and 4 bases at J, with 10 bases between. CDR1 LGHNA and CDR2 YSLEER come from the germline V gene. This CDR3 has 15 amino acids.

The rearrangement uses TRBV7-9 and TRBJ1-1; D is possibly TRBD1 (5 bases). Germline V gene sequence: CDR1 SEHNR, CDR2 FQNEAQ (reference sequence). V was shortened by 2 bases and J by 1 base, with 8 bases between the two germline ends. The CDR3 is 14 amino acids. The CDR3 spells CASSLWQGNTEAFF. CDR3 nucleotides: TGTGCCAGCAGCTTATGGCAGGGGAACACTGAAGCTTTCTTT. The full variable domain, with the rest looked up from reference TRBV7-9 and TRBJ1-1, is DTGVSQNPRHKITKRGQNVTFRCDPISEHNRLYWYRQTLGQGPEFLTYFQNEAQLEKSRLLSDRFSAERPKGSFSTLEIQRTEQGDSAMYLCASSLWQGNTEAFFGQGTRLTVV.

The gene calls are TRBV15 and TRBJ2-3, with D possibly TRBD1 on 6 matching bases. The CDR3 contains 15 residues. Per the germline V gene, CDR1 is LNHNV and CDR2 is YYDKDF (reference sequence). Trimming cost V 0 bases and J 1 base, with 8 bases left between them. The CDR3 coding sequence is TGTGCCACCAGCAGAGATAAGGGGGGCACAGATACGCAGTATTTT. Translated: CATSRDKGGTDTQYF.

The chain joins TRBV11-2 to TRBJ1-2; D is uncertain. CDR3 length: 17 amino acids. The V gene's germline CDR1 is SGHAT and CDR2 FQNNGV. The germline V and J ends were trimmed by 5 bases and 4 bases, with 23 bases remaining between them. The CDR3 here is CASSVYTASRKTYGYTF. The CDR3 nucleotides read TGTGCCAGCAGCGTTTATACAGCAAGCAGAAAGACCTATGGCTACACCTTC.

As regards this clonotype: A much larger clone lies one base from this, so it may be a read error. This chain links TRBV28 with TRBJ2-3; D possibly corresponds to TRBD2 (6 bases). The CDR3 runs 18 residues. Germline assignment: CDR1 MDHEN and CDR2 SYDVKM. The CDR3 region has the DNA TGTGCCTGCAGTTTCCCCATAGTGGAGGGCCCTAGCACAGATACGCAGTATTTT. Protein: CACSFPIVEGPSTDTQYF.

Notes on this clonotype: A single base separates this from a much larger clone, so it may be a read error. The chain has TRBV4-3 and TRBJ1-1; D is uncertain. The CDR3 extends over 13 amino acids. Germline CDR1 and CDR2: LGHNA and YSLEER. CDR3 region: CASSPARNSEAFF. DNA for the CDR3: TGCGCCAGCAGCCCAGCTCGGAACTCTGAAGCTTTCTTT.

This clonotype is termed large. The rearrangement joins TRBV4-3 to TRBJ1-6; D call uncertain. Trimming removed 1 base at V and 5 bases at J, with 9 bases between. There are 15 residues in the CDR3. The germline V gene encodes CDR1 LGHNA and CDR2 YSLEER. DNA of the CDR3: TGCGCCAGCAGCCAAGCAGTCCCAGATAATTCACCCCTCCACTTT. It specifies CASSQAVPDNSPLHF.

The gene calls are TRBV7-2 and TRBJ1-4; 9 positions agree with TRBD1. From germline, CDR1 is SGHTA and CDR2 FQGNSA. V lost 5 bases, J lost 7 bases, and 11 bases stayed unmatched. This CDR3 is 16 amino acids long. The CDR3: CASSRTGTGHGEKLFF. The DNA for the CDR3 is TGTGCCAGCAGCCGGACGGGGACAGGGCATGGTGAAAAACTGTTTTTT. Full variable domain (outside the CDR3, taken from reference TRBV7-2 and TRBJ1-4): GAGVSQSPSNKVTEKGKDVELRCDPISGHTALYWYRQSLGQGLEFLIYFQGNSAPDKSGLPSDRFSAERTGGSVSTLTIQRTQQEDSAVYLCASSRTGTGHGEKLFFGSGTQLSVL.

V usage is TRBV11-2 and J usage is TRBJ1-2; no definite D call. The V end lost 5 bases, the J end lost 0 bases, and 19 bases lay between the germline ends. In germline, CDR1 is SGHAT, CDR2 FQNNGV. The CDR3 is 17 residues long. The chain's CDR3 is CASSPPIGHTANYGYTF. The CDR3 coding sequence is TGTGCCAGCAGCCCCCCAATAGGCCATACAGCTAACTATGGCTACACCTTC.

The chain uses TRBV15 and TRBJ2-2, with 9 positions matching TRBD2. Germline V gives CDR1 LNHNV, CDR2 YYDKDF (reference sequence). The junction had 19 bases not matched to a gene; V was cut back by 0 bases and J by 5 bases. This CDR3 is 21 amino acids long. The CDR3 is CATSRERDGIGGGAQTGELFF. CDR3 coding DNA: TGTGCCACCAGCAGAGAACGGGATGGGATTGGCGGGGGGGCACAGACCGGGGAGCTGTTTTTT.

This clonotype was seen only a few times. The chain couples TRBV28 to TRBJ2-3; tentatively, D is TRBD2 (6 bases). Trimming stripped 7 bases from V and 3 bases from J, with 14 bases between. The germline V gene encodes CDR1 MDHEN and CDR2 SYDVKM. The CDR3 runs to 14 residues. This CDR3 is CASTSLGGTDTQYF. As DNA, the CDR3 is TGTGCCAGCACCTCCCTCGGGGGAACAGATACGCAGTATTTT.

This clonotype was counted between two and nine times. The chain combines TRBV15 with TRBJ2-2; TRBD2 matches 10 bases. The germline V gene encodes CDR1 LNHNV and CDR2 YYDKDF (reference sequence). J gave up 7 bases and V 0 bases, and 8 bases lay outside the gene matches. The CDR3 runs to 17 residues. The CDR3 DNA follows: TGTGCCACCAGCAGAGAAAGAGCGGGAGGGCCTAACGGGGAGCTGTTTTTT. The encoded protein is CATSRERAGGPNGELFF. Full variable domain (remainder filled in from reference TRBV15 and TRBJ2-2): DAMVIQNPRYQVTQFGKPVTLSCSQTLNHNVMYWYQQKSSQAPKLLFHYYDKDFNNEADTPDNFQSRRPNTSFCFLDIRSPGLGDTAMYLCATSRERAGGPNGELFFGEGSRLTVL.

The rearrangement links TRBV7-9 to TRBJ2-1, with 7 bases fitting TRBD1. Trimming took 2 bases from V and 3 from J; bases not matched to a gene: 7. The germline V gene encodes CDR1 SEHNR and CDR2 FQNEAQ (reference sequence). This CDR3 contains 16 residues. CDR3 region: CASSLMGQPNYNEQFF. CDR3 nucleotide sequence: TGTGCCAGCAGCTTAATGGGACAGCCTAACTACAATGAGCAGTTCTTC.

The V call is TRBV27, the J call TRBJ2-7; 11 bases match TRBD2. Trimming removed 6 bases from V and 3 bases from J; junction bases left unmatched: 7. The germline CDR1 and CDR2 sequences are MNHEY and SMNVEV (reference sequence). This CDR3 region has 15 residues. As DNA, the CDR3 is TGTGCCAGCAGCTACAGACTAGCGGGATACTACGAGCAGTACTTC. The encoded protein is CASSYRLAGYYEQYF.

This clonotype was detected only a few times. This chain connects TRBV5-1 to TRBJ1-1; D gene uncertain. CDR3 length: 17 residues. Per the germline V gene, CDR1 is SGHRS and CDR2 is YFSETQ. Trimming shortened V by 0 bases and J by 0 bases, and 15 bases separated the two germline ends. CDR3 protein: CASSLVSYERVNTEAFF. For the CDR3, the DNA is TGCGCCAGCAGCTTGGTATCATACGAGCGGGTGAACACTGAAGCTTTCTTT.

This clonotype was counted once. Here the CDR3 DNA reads TGTGCCAGCAGCTTGATGGACTCTGATAATTCACCCCTCCACTTT. This gives the protein CASSLMDSDNSPLHF. The gene calls are TRBV9 and TRBJ1-6, with D unclear. With 4 bases removed from V and 5 bases from J, the gap between germline ends came to 13 bases. This CDR3 has 15 residues. Germline V gene sequence: CDR1 SGDLS, CDR2 YYNGEE.

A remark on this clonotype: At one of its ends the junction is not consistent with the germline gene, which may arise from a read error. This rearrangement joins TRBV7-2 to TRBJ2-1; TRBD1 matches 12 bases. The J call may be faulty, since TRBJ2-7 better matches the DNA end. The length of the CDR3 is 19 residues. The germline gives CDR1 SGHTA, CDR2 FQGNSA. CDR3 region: CACSLVLGTGGRQAYEQYF. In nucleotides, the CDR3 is TGTGCCTGCAGCTTAGTTTTGGGGACAGGGGGCCGCCAGGCCTACGAGCAGTACTTC.

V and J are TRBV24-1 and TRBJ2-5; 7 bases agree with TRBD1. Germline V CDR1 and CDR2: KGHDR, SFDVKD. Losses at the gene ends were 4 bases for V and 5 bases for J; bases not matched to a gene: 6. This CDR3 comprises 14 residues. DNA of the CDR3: TGTGCCACCAGTGAGACGACAGGGCAGGAGACCCAGTACTTC. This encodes CATSETTGQETQYF.

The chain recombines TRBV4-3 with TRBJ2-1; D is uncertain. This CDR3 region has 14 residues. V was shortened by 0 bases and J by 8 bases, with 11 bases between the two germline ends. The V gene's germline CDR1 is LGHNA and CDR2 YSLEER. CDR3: CASSQDGVLDEQFF. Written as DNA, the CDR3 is TGCGCCAGCAGCCAAGATGGTGTTTTGGATGAGCAGTTCTTC.